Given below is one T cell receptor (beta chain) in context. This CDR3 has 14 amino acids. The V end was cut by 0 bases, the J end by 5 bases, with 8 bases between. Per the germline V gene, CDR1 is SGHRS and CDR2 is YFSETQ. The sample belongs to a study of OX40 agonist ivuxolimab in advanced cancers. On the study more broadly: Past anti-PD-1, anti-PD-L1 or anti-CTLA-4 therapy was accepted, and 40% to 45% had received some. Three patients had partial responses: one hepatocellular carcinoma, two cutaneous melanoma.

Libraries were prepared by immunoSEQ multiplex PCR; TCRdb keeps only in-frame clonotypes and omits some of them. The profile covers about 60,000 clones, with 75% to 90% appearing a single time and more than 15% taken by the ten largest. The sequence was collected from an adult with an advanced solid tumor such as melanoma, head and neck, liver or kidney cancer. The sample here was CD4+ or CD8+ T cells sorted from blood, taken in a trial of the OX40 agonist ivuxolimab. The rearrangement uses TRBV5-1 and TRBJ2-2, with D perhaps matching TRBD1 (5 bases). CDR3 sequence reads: CASSLAKGTGELFF. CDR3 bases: TGCGCCAGCAGCTTGGCCAAGGGGACCGGGGAGCTGTTTTTT.